A selection of T cell receptor beta chains follows, all from one sample in a study of blood T cell repertoires in COVID-19. Only in-frame clones appear in the TCRdb table, and some are missing; sequencing was by immunoSEQ multiplex PCR. The sample has approximately 220,000 clones, about 86% seen once. The sequenced material came from PBMCs or T cells enriched from blood (not recorded which). Every receptor here comes from a middle-aged woman with acute COVID-19. CDR3s include the opening cysteine and the closing phenylalanine or tryptophan. The D gene is left open where the match is weak. Not all rows give a size; the values are once, few, many and, for expanded clones, a class.

D gene	V gene	J gene	clone size	CDR3 protein	CDR3 DNA
.	TRBV27	TRBJ1-5	.	CATSPTGRNQPQHF	TGTGCCACCAGCCCTACAGGGAGAAATCAGCCCCAGCATTTT
TRBD1	TRBV2	TRBJ2-4	.	CASSEQGAFAKNIQYF	TGTGCCAGCAGTGAACAGGGGGCGTTTGCCAAAAACATTCAGTACTTC
TRBD1	TRBV7-2	TRBJ2-7	.	CASTEDRGQGNYEQYF	TGTGCCAGCACGGAAGACCGGGGACAGGGTAACTACGAGCAGTACTTC
.	TRBV29-1	TRBJ2-1	.	CSVASGKGIMRNEQFF	TGCAGCGTTGCCTCAGGGAAGGGGATAATGAGAAATGAGCAGTTCTTC
.	TRBV27	TRBJ2-1	.	CASSPDRFNEQFF	TGTGCCAGCAGCCCTGACAGGTTCAATGAGCAGTTCTTC
TRBD2	TRBV19	TRBJ2-1	once	CASSILLAGENEQFF	TGTGCCAGTAGTATATTACTAGCGGGGGAGAATGAGCAGTTCTTC
.	TRBV9	TRBJ2-2	.	CASSVGAYRNTGELFF	TGTGCCAGCAGCGTAGGGGCTTATCGGAACACCGGGGAGCTGTTTTTT
.	TRBV4-2	TRBJ1-2	.	CASSQEDSSPNYGYTF	TGTGCCAGCAGCCAAGAGGACAGTAGCCCCAACTATGGCTACACCTTC
.	TRBV28	TRBJ2-1	.	CASIATGGPRRNEQFF	TGTGCCAGCATCGCAACCGGAGGGCCCCGCCGCAATGAGCAGTTCTTC
.	TRBV18	TRBJ1-4	once	CASSPGGRGTNEKLFF	TGTGCCAGCTCACCGGGCGGGAGAGGAACTAATGAAAAACTGTTTTTT
TRBD2	TRBV12-3/TRBV12-4	TRBJ2-7	.	CASRLAGEQYF	TGTGCCAGCAGACTAGCGGGGGAGCAGTACTTC
TRBD1	TRBV6-1	TRBJ1-2	.	CASSEAGQGMFGYTF	TGTGCCAGCAGTGAGGCCGGACAGGGCATGTTTGGCTACACCTTC
.	TRBV9	TRBJ1-2	once	CASSVERGYGYTF	TGTGCCAGCAGCGTAGAAAGGGGTTACGGCTACACCTTC
.	TRBV4-3	TRBJ1-4	.	CASSQQSGRGEKLFF	TGCGCCAGCAGCCAACAATCCGGACGGGGGGAAAAACTGTTTTTT
.	TRBV5-4	TRBJ1-6	once	CASSGTTGGSPLHF	TGTGCCAGCAGTGGAACGACAGGTGGTTCACCCCTCCACTTT
.	TRBV5-1	TRBJ1-2	.	CASSSALGGEYGYTF	TGCGCCAGCAGCTCCGCCCTGGGGGGGGAGTATGGCTACACCTTC
TRBD2	TRBV28	TRBJ2-5	.	CASNLAGTGETQYF	TGTGCCAGCAACCTAGCGGGAACGGGAGAGACCCAGTACTTC
.	TRBV11-2	TRBJ2-7	few	CASSLAGTPYEQYF	TGTGCCAGCAGCCTGGCCGGGACACCCTACGAGCAGTACTTC
TRBD1	TRBV5-4	TRBJ1-2	.	CASSLAGGQGDYGYTF	TGTGCCAGCAGCTTGGCCGGGGGACAGGGAGACTATGGCTACACCTTC
.	TRBV19	TRBJ1-1	few	CASKGGGENTEAFF	TGTGCCAGTAAAGGCGGGGGAGAGAACACTGAAGCTTTCTTT
.	TRBV9	TRBJ1-1	.	CASSVEVGTEAFF	TGTGCCAGCAGCGTAGAAGTCGGGACTGAAGCTTTCTTT
TRBD1	TRBV7-2	TRBJ1-1	.	CASSFNRGEAFF	TGTGCCAGCAGCTTTAACAGGGGGGAAGCTTTCTTT
.	TRBV7-9	TRBJ2-1	.	CASSLELGGHNEQFF	TGTGCCAGCAGCTTAGAACTAGGAGGGCACAATGAGCAGTTCTTC
TRBD2	TRBV27	TRBJ2-1	.	CASSLSAASGNEQFF	TGTGCCAGCAGTTTATCAGCGGCTAGCGGCAATGAGCAGTTCTTC
TRBD1	TRBV6-5	TRBJ1-2	.	CASSSLGQGDYGYTF	TGTGCCAGCAGTTCCCTCGGACAGGGGGACTATGGCTACACCTTC
TRBD1	TRBV14	TRBJ1-5	.	CASSQVLVVKDRGNQPQHF	TGTGCCAGCAGCCAAGTATTAGTCGTTAAGGACAGGGGCAATCAGCCCCAGCATTTT
TRBD1	TRBV7-2	TRBJ2-1	.	CASTGDRAYNEQFF	TGTGCCAGCACCGGTGACAGGGCCTACAATGAGCAGTTCTTC
TRBD1	TRBV2	TRBJ1-2	.	CASIGGGERDYGYTF	TGTGCCAGCATCGGAGGGGGCGAACGGGACTATGGCTACACCTTC
.	TRBV27	TRBJ2-1	.	CASQTRSGNEQFF	TGTGCCAGTCAAACTAGGAGTGGTAATGAGCAGTTCTTC
.	TRBV29-1	TRBJ1-2	.	CSSTRRESDYGYTF	TGCAGCTCGACTCGCCGGGAGTCGGACTATGGCTACACCTTC
.	TRBV7-9	TRBJ2-5	few	CASSLAGIQETQYF	TGTGCCAGCAGCTTGGCGGGGATTCAAGAGACCCAGTACTTC
TRBD1	TRBV19	TRBJ1-6	.	CASRKVDRLRNSPLHF	TGTGCCAGTAGAAAGGTGGACAGGCTGCGTAATTCACCCCTCCACTTT
TRBD2	TRBV5-1	TRBJ2-3	.	CASSSGGLADSDTQYF	TGCGCCAGCAGCTCGGGGGGACTAGCGGACTCGGATACGCAGTATTTT
TRBD1	TRBV7-7	TRBJ2-1	.	CASSIGQAPWGEQFF	TGTGCCAGCAGCATTGGACAGGCGCCTTGGGGTGAGCAGTTCTTC
.	TRBV3-1/TRBV3-2	TRBJ2-5	once	CASSQGSEETQYF	TGTGCCAGCAGCCAAGGAAGCGAGGAGACCCAGTACTTC
.	TRBV5-4	TRBJ1-2	.	CASSPQGYGYTF	TGTGCCAGCAGCCCACAGGGATATGGCTACACCTTC
TRBD1	TRBV5-1	TRBJ2-5	once	CASSFGTGGAGQETQYF	TGCGCCAGCAGCTTTGGGACAGGGGGCGCCGGGCAAGAGACCCAGTACTTC